This TCR beta chain was sequenced in a study of vaccination and CD4 T cells after COVID-19 (dated 2022 in TCRdb). Context from the whole study: Convalescent patients had a positive SARS-CoV-2 result on nasal swab PCR, and of these patients, nine had mild disease and one had severe disease. The convalescent cohort included six males and four females, with two Hispanic individuals, seven Caucasians, two Asians and one multiracial person. Participants received two doses of either the Pfizer-BioNTech BNT162b2 vaccine (n=8) or the Moderna mRNA-1273 vaccine (n=2). Post-COVID blood samples from convalescent patients were collected a median of around 110 days after diagnosis, with a range of about 30 to 170 days. Post-vaccine blood samples were collected a median of approximately 72 days after the second vaccine dose, ranging from about 12 to 241 days. For stimulating the cultures, overlapping spike peptide pools were used, derived from SARS-CoV-2 as well as from the common cold coronaviruses HCoV-NL63, HCoV-OC43 and HCoV-229E. As controls, cultures received a CEFX viral epitope pool (the positive control), an HIV-1 Nef peptide pool (the negative control), or no peptide at all. The spike-specific CD4+ TCR repertoire was compared before and after mRNA vaccination in under 11 COVID-19 convalescent patients and a few infection-naive healthy vaccine recipients.

With regard to this clonotype: Its specific antigen is unknown. No base-level quality is on record; no much larger clone is a single base apart.

The V and J ends are trimmed by 2 bases and 7 bases, leaving 10 bases between them. The CDR3 has 13 amino acids, counting the end cysteine and phenylalanine. Only the CDR3 portion is preserved as DNA: 39 bases, with reading frame beginning at the first base. CDR1 and CDR2, per the germline V gene, are MNHEY and SVGAGI. In light of the paper, this sample's treatment or condition label describes: roughly 10-day PBMC culture with coronavirus spike peptide pools or control peptides (ViraFEST assay). The ViraFEST assay, used in the study, expanded antigen-specific T cells with peptide pools and then identified the expanded clonotypes through TCR sequencing. The positive SARS-CoV-2 PCR tests of the convalescent patients were dated from March to December 2020, before the Alpha, Beta and Delta variants emerged in the United States. Fewer than 2.5 million PBMCs per well were cultured in IMDM with about 5% human AB serum and about 9.7 IU/ml IL-2, plus 10 ug/ml peptide pools. On days 3 and 7, half of the culture medium was replaced with fresh IL-2-containing medium. After 9 to 10 days of culture, CD4+ T cells were isolated by negative selection using the EasySep CD4+ T cell isolation kit. Ficoll-Paque Plus gradient centrifugation was used to isolate PBMCs from whole blood, and the isolated PBMCs were then either used fresh or cryopreserved at -140C. Triplicate wells were generally used for each culture condition.

Receptor libraries were prepared by PCR. DNA from cultured CD4+ T cells was subjected to TCR sequencing with the Oncomine TCR Beta short-read assay at the Johns Hopkins FTIC core. Genomic DNA was extracted from the cultured CD4+ T cells with the QIAamp micro DNA kit. Oncomine TCR Beta libraries from cultured CD4+ T cells were pooled using unique dual indexes and sequenced on an Illumina iSeq 100. Under the source paper's analysis protocol: Non-productive sequences were removed, and CDR3s not starting with C, not ending with F or W, or shorter than 7 amino acids were discarded. The MANAFEST web application was used to identify antigen-specific clonotypes by comparing peptide-stimulated wells against reference wells and other culture wells. For a clone to be called positive, the clone needed an FDR below 0.05, an odds ratio above 5, and a productive frequency above 0.1% in at least two of three replicate wells. Cross-reactive clonotypes were defined as significantly expanded in both SARS-CoV-2 spike wells and at least one common cold coronavirus spike condition. CDR3 homology was assessed with Levenshtein distances (stringdist) and unrooted phylogenetic trees (ape) in R version 3.6.1. TCRdb passed the public sequencing reads through fastp at Q25 and MiXCR, retaining productive beta sequences. Each CDR3 protein gets just one entry, which takes the most common genes and DNA from the rows behind it. What appears here as the V and J calls and clone size reflects TCRdb's work, not the paper's. A total of 9,500 to 15,000 distinct CDR3 sequences appear in this sample, 38% of them only once. The top ten constitute about 25% of the sample.

What the authors observed across the whole study: Among convalescent patients, a median about 86% of the SARS-CoV-2-reactive clones seen after vaccination appeared only after vaccination, which suggests priming specific to the vaccine. Of the vaccine-specific clones in convalescent patients, 304 of 307, or nearly all, reacted only to SARS-CoV-2 spike and did not cross-react with common cold coronaviruses. Although the median number of SARS-CoV-2-reactive clonotypes went up from approximately 20 after infection to 35 to 40 after vaccination, the increase was not significant. Relatively few convalescent patients were included in the study, and early timepoints after natural infection were not analyzed.

The source of this sequence is a human donor with COVID-19. The rearrangement joined TRBV6-5 to TRBJ2-3; the best D guess is TRBD2, with 7 bases matching. Source material: cultured CD4+ T cells from blood. The CDR3 amino acid sequence is: CASSYGGANTQYF. The bases read TGTGCCAGCAGTTACGGGGGGGCAAATACGCAGTATTTT.